These 14 T cell receptor beta chains originate from one sample sequenced in a study of blood T cell repertoires in COVID-19. Repertoires were generated with immunoSEQ multiplex PCR, while TCRdb's copy carries only in-frame clones and drops some. The sample has some 59,000 clones, around 83% seen once. Sequencing was done on a sample of peripheral blood. These receptor sequences come from a man aged 25 to 40 with COVID-19, enrolled during active disease.

The V and J genes are TRBV11-2 and TRBJ2-4, with TRBD1 as a possible D gene (5 bases). CDR3 size: 13 residues. The germline gives CDR1 SGHAT, CDR2 FQNNGV. Deletions cut 0 bases from V and 6 bases from J, with 6 bases between. The CDR3 nucleotides are TGTGCCAGCAGCTTAGACAGGGTAAACATTCAGTACTTC. This encodes CASSLDRVNIQYF.

The table lists this clone with many counts. The chain couples TRBV5-8 to TRBJ1-2, with D possibly matching TRBD1 (5 bases). CDR1 is SGHTS, CDR2 YDEGEE, per germline. CDR3 length: 13 residues. V was cut by 0 bases and J by 4 bases, with 7 bases left in between. CDR3: CASSLGTTYGYTF. The CDR3 DNA follows: TGTGCCAGCAGCTTGGGGACAACCTATGGCTACACCTTC.

V and J are TRBV30 and TRBJ2-3; the match to TRBD2 covers 10 bases. Looked up from germline, CDR1 is GTSNPN and CDR2 is SVGIG (reference sequence). With 0 bases clipped from V and 6 bases from J, the junction kept 6 bases outside the gene matches. The CDR3 runs 15 residues. In DNA, the CDR3 is TGTGCCTGGAGTGTACCAGCGGGGGGGACGGATACGCAGTATTTT. Protein sequence: CAWSVPAGGTDTQYF.

This clone has a single count. The chain joins TRBV11-3 to TRBJ2-7, with D perhaps matching TRBD1 (6 bases). V gave up 5 bases and J gave up 3 bases, with 17 bases separating them. This CDR3 spans 15 amino acids. Germline CDR1 is SGHNT and CDR2 is YENEEA. CDR3 nucleotides: TGTGCCAGCAGCCTCAGACAGGTTCTGGGCTACGAGCAGTACTTC. Its translation: CASSLRQVLGYEQYF.

The genes are TRBV18 and TRBJ1-1; D is possibly TRBD1 (5 bases). Germline lookup yields CDR1 KGHSH and CDR2 LQKENI. This CDR3 has 14 residues. V was clipped by 2 bases and J by 4 bases, with 11 bases between them. The CDR3 nucleotides read TGTGCCAGCTCACCAGCAGGGTGGGGCACTGAAGCTTTCTTT. This translates into CASSPAGWGTEAFF. The full variable domain, completed using reference TRBV18 and TRBJ1-1, is NAGVMQNPRHLVRRRGQEARLRCSPMKGHSHVYWYRQLPEEGLKFMVYLQKENIIDESGMPKERFSAEFPKEGPSILRIQQVVRGDSAAYFCASSPAGWGTEAFFGQGTRLTVV.

The gene calls are TRBV20-1 and TRBJ2-5; the D gene is possibly TRBD2 (7 bases). Trimming pared 7 bases from V and 3 bases from J, leaving 9 bases between. The germline gives CDR1 DFQATT, CDR2 SNEGSKA (reference sequence). The CDR3 has 11 amino acids. For the CDR3, the DNA is TGCAGTGGGGAGGGGGAAGAGACCCAGTACTTC. Amino acids: CSGEGEETQYF.

The chain combines TRBV4-3 with TRBJ1-6; TRBD1 matches 9 bases. The CDR3 extends over 17 amino acids. From germline, CDR1 is LGHNA and CDR2 YSLEER. V shed 0 bases, J shed 13 bases, and the junction held 13 bases outside the gene matches. The CDR3 DNA is TGCGCCAGCAGCCAAGAGCCGCCGGGACAGGGAATTCGGCCCCTCCACTTT. It codes for CASSQEPPGQGIRPLHF.

This clone was recorded once. The chain joins TRBV7-9 to TRBJ2-7; 12 bases agree with TRBD2. The length of the CDR3 is 15 residues. Germline CDR1 SEHNR, CDR2 FQNEAQ (reference sequence). The junction had 5 bases not matched to a gene; V was cut back by 4 bases and J by 4 bases. Here the CDR3 reads CASSYLAGGTYEQYF. As DNA, the CDR3 is TGTGCCAGCAGCTACCTAGCGGGAGGGACTTACGAGCAGTACTTC.

This clone appeared a single time. The chain uses TRBV5-5 and TRBJ1-5; D may be TRBD1 (6 bases). The germline V gene has CDR1 SGHKS and CDR2 YYEKEE (reference sequence). The V end lost 0 bases, the J end lost 5 bases, and 9 bases lay between the germline ends. The CDR3 consists of 14 residues. This CDR3 is CASSLGDNYQPQHF. The CDR3 nucleotides read TGTGCCAGCAGCTTGGGGGACAACTATCAGCCCCAGCATTTT.

The V and J genes are TRBV18 and TRBJ2-5, with 8 bases fitting TRBD1. V lost 3 bases and J lost 5; bases outside the gene matches: 2. CDR1 and CDR2 from the germline V gene are KGHSH and LQKENI. CDR3 length: 13 residues. The CDR3, as DNA: TGTGCCAGCTCACCCCGACAGGGGGAGACCCAGTACTTC. It is translated as CASSPRQGETQYF.

This chain joins TRBV6-5 and TRBJ2-3; 9 nucleotides align to TRBD2. The germline gives CDR1 MNHEY, CDR2 SVGAGI. V was pared by 0 bases and J by 7 bases, with 8 bases of the junction left unmatched. The CDR3 has 16 residues. Written as DNA, the CDR3 is TGTGCCAGCAGTTACTCGGCGGGAGGGCCTGGTTATACGCAGTATTTT. It encodes CASSYSAGGPGYTQYF.

The chain couples TRBV2 to TRBJ2-7, with D possibly being TRBD2 (5 bases). Trimming pared 8 bases from V and 1 base from J, leaving 15 bases between. CDR3 length: 14 residues. CDR1 and CDR2 (germline): SNHLY, FYNNEI. The CDR3 DNA follows: TGTGCCAGCGGAAGATCCGGCGGGTCCTACGAGCAGTACTTC. Encoded protein: CASGRSGGSYEQYF.

V usage is TRBV5-4 and J usage is TRBJ2-5; TRBD2 aligns across 12 bases. The CDR3 has 17 amino acids. Looked up from germline, CDR1 is SGHNT and CDR2 is YYREEE (reference sequence). Trimming took 5 bases from V and 4 from J; bases not matched to a gene: 12. CDR3 coding DNA: TGTGCCAGCAGTTCCAATCAACCGGGACTAGCGGGAGAGACCCAGTACTTC. Its translation: CASSSNQPGLAGETQYF.

J is TRBJ1-1 and V is TRBV6-5; 7 bases map to TRBD1. The CDR3 covers 13 residues. CDR1 and CDR2 (germline): MNHEY, SVGAGI. V lost 5 bases and J lost 6; bases outside the gene matches: 6. The CDR3 region is CASSHLGQAEAFF. For the CDR3, the DNA is TGTGCCAGCAGTCACCTCGGACAGGCTGAAGCTTTCTTT.